This TCR beta chain appears in the sequencing data of a study of T cell responses to AZD1222 COVID-19 vaccine (dated by TCRdb to the early 2020s). Some background on the complete study: TCR sequencing covered approximately 230 trial participants: 207 given two doses of AZD1222 and 26 given two doses of MenACWY control vaccine. Trial participants were enrolled by age into 18-55, 56-69 and 70-plus year subgroups, with about 150, 27 and 61 TCR-sequenced participants respectively.

The count of this clone is one. Which antigen it targets is not known. The input lacks base qualities; no much larger clone sits a single base away. The time point label of this sample denotes: baseline before first vaccination. Read against the paper, the sample's treatment or condition label means: meningococcal conjugate vaccine given as trial control. Vaccinee samples came from UK trials COV001 and COV002, including a single-blind randomized controlled phase 2/3 trial of AZD1222 (ChAdOx1 nCoV-19) in healthy adults. For TCRbeta chain sequencing, PBMC samples from trial participants were taken at day 0 and at day 28 after the second dose. The CDR3 regions of human TCRbeta chains were analyzed by immunosequencing. Per the source publication's procedure: TCRs in the repertoires were compared against a reference library of SARS-CoV-2-specific TCRs that had been generated with the MIRA antigen-specificity platform. Breadth was defined as the fraction of unique TCRs that were SARS-CoV-2-associated. Depth was defined as the fraction of total T cells that were SARS-CoV-2-associated. Using the MIRA data, every spike-specific TCR was mapped to the spike region that the TCR reacted to and assigned to either a CD4 or a CD8 class. Log10-transformed breadth and depth values were compared by one-way ANOVA with Sidak's multiple comparisons tests. TCRdb holds this immuneACCESS table with in-frame rearrangements only. Some clones are missing; in checked studies, unresolved V genes explain under half, and the rest has no known cause. V and J calls and clone size are those listed in that table; D and trimming were worked out from the DNA. In all, the sample holds 140,000 to 150,000 clones, and 90% to 95% of those were seen once. The ten biggest clones cover 2.5% to 3% of the sample.

V loses 7 bases of germline sequence and J loses 6 bases, and the interval between the two ends is 10 bases. CDR1 DFQATT and CDR2 SNEGSKA were looked up in the germline V gene (reference sequence). The CDR3 goes from the cysteine to the phenylalanine over 11 residues. Kept here is only the CDR3 DNA, which spans 33 bases and is read in frame from base 1. Overall study results and their limits: Conclusions about previously exposed vaccinees are limited, since just five to seven AZD1222 recipients were seropositive for SARS-CoV-2 at baseline. Because no day 14 peak-response samples were available, the repertoires could be characterized only after the peak T cell response. Reportedly, almost half of the unique spike-specific TCRs recognized epitopes lying outside the regions that are mutated in the B.1.351 and B.1.1.7 variants. After two AZD1222 doses, spike-specific TCR breadth and depth were significantly higher than at day 0 and than in MenACWY recipients. CD4 TCRs associated with the vaccine covered the entire spike protein, and the dominant responses were in regions 160-218 and 743-854. Participants were mostly white British and included more females than males, and it was suggested by the authors that clonal diversity may have been underestimated. The 56-69-year group was small, and its depth increase did not reach significance, likely because of low power.

This TCR derives from an adult in good health. This receptor chain uses TRBV20-1 and TRBJ2-1, with the D call tentatively TRBD1 or TRBD2, each fitting 6 bases. The source was peripheral blood, collected on day 0 of MenACWY control vaccination. The CDR3 protein is CSGGAGNEQFF. The DNA sequence follows: TGCAGTGGGGGGGCAGGCAATGAGCAGTTCTTC.